This T cell receptor beta chain was sequenced during a study of blood T cell repertoires in COVID-19. Study information: Samples came from the United States, Italy and Spain, spanning acute and convalescent COVID-19. From T cells, B-cell-depleted T cells, or PBMCs came the material, which was cDNA or gDNA.

The CDR3 consists of 18 residues. The V gene end was trimmed by 0 bases and the J gene end by 1 base; junction bases not matched to a gene: 8. Per the germline V gene, CDR1 is WNHNN and CDR2 is SYGVQD (reference sequence). Produced via immunoSEQ multiplex PCR; TCRdb's table is partial and in-frame only. In the table there are around 190,000 clones, 70% to 90% of which are singletons. Sequencing used PBMCs or T cells enriched from blood (not recorded which). The V call is TRBV10-1, the J call TRBJ2-2, with 7 bases fitting TRBD1. This receptor was taken from a man aged 35-49 years who had recovered from COVID-19. CDR3 bases: TGCGCCAGCAGTGAGTCCTACAGGACAGGATTGAACACCGGGGAGCTGTTTTTT. This translates into CASSESYRTGLNTGELFF.